This entry is about one T cell receptor (beta chain). Antigen: not known. Sequenced by immunoSEQ multiplex PCR; TCRdb stores in-frame clones only, minus some. The table has approximately 330,000 clones, 93% seen once. The data were taken from a study of brain T cells in children with intractable seizures. The study, taken as a whole, reports: Absence of clones before surgery may stem from lower sequencing depth.

The CDR3 is 16 residues long. The V gene's germline CDR1 is SGHTA and CDR2 FQGTGA. J lost 4 bases, V lost 2 bases, and 8 bases had no gene match. Stated time point: blood from clinic visit 5 months post-surgery; TSC patient then seizure free. Sequencing was limited to surgery cases with top T cell transcript signatures in brain tissue. Patients received at least one anti-epileptic drug before surgery. The sample here was peripheral blood, taken around 5 months after surgery. This sequence joins TRBV7-3 and TRBJ2-3; the match to TRBD2 covers 8 bases. The receptor comes from a boy under three years old with tuberous sclerosis and intractable seizures. The CDR3 bases are TGTGCCAGCAGCTTATCGCCGGGAGGGGGGTCAGATACGCAGTATTTT. It specifies CASSLSPGGGSDTQYF.